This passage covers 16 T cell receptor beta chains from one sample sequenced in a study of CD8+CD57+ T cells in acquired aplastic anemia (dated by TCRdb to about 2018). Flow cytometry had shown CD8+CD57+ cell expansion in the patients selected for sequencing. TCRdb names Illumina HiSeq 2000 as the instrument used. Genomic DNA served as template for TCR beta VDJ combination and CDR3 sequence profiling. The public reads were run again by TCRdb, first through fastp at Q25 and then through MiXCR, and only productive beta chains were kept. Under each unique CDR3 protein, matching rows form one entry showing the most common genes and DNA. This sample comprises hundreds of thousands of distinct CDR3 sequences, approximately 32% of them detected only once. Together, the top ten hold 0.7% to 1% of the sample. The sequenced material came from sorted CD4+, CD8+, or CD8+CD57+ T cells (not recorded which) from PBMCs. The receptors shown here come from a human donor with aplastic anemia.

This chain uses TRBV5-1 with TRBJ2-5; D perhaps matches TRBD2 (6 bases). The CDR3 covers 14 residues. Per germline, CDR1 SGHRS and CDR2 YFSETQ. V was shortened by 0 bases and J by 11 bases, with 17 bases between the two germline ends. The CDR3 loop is CASSLGGVSYGQYF. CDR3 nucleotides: TGCGCCAGCAGCTTGGGGGGGGTCTCCTACGGGCAGTACTTC.

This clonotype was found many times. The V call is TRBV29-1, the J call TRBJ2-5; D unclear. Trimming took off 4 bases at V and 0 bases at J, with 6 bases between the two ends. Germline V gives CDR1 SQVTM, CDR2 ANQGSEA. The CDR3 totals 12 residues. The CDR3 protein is CSVGANQETQYF. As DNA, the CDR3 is TGCAGCGTTGGGGCGAACCAAGAGACCCAGTACTTC. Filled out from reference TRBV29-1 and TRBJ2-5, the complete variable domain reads SAVISQKPSRDICQRGTSLTIQCQVDSQVTMMFWYRQQPGQSLTLIATANQGSEATYESGFVIDKFPISRPNLTFSTLTVSNMSPEDSSIYLCSVGANQETQYFGPGTRLLVL.

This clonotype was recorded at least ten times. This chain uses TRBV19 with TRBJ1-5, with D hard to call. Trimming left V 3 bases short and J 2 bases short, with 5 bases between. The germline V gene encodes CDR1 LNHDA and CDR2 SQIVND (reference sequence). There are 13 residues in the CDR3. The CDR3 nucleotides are TGTGCCAGTAGTATGGCCGGCAATCAGCCCCAGCATTTT. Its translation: CASSMAGNQPQHF.

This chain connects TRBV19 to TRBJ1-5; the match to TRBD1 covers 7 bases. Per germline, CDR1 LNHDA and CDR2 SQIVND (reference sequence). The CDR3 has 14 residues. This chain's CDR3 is CASTDRESNQPQHF. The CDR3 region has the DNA TGTGCAAGCACCGACAGGGAGAGCAATCAGCCCCAGCATTTT.

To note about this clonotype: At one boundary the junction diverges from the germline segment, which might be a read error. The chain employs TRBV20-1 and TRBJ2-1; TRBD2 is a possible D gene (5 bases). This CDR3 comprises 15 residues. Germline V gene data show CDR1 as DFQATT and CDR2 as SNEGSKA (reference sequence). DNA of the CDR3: TGCAGTGCTAGAGGGGGAGCGAGCTCCTACAATGAGCAGTCCTTC. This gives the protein CSARGGASSYNEQSF.

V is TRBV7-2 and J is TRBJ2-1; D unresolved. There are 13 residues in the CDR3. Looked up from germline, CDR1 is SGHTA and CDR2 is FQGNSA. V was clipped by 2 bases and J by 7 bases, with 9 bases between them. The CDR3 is CASSLTQRNEQFF. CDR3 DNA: TGTGCCAGCAGCTTAACTCAGCGAAATGAGCAGTTCTTC.

Here the CDR3 reads CASSLAGDPPETQYF. CDR3 DNA: TGTGCCAGCAGCTTAGCGGGAGATCCCCCAGAGACCCAGTACTTC. The V and J genes are TRBV7-9 and TRBJ2-5, with D perhaps TRBD2 (5 bases). This CDR3 contains 15 residues. The V gene's germline CDR1 is SEHNR and CDR2 FQNEAQ (reference sequence). The V gene lost 0 bases and the J gene lost 4 bases, with 12 bases spanning the gap. Full variable domain (rest looked up from reference TRBV7-9 and TRBJ2-5): DTGVSQNPRHKITKRGQNVTFRCDPISEHNRLYWYRQTLGQGPEFLTYFQNEAQLEKSRLLSDRFSAERPKGSFSTLEIQRTEQGDSAMYLCASSLAGDPPETQYFGPGTRLLVL.

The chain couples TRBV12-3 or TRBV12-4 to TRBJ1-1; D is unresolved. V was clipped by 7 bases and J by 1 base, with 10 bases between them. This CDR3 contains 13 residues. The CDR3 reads CASINRGNTEAFF. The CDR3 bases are TGTGCCAGCATCAACAGAGGGAACACTGAAGCTTTCTTT.

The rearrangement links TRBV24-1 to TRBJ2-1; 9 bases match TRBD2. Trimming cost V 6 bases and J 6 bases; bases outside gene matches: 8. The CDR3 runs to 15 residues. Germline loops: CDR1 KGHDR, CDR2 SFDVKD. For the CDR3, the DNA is TGTGCCACCAGTCAGGGCGGGGGGGCCCTCAATGAGCAGTTCTTC. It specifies CATSQGGGALNEQFF.

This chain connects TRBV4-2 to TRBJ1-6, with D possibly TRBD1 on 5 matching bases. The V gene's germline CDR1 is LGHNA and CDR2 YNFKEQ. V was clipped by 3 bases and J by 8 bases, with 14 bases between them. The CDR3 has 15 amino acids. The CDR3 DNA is TGTGCCAGCAGCCAGTCGGCCTCAGGGCATTCACCCCTCCACTTT. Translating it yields CASSQSASGHSPLHF.

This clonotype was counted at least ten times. The CDR3 sequence is CASSLDSMGGYTF. The CDR3 region has the DNA TGTGCCAGCAGCCTTGACAGCATGGGGGGCTACACCTTC. The rearrangement uses TRBV7-2 and TRBJ1-2, with D perhaps TRBD1 (5 bases). This CDR3 has 13 amino acids. V shed 5 bases and J shed 8 bases, with 15 bases lying between them. Germline CDR1 SGHTA, CDR2 FQGNSA. Supplemented by reference TRBV7-2 and TRBJ1-2, the full variable domain reads GAGVSQSPSNKVTEKGKDVELRCDPISGHTALYWYRQSLGQGLEFLIYFQGNSAPDKSGLPSDRFSAERTGGSVSTLTIQRTQQEDSAVYLCASSLDSMGGYTFGSGTRLTVV.

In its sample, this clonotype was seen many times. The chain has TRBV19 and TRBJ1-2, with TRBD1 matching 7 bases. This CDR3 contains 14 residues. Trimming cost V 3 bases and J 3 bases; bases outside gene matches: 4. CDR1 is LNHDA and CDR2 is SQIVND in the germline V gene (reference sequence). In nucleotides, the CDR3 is TGTGCCAGTAGTATGGGCAGGGGGGACTATGGCTACACCTTC. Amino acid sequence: CASSMGRGDYGYTF.

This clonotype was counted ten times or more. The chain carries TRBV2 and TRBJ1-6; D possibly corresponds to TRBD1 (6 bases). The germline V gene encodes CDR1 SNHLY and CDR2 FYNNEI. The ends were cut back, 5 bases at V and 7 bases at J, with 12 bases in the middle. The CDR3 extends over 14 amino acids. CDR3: CASSPDRTNSPLHF. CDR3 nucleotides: TGTGCCAGCAGTCCTGACAGGACGAATTCACCCCTCCACTTT.

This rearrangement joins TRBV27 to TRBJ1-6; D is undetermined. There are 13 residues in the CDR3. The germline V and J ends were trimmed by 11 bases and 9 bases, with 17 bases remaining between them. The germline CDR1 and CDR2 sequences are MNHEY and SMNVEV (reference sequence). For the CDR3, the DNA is TGTGCCTCAGCGGCGGATGAGGGTTCACCCCTCCACTTT. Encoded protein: CASAADEGSPLHF.

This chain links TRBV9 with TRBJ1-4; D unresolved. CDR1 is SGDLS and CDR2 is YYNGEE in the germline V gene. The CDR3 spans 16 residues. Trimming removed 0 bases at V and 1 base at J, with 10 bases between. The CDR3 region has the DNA TGTGCCAGCAGCGTAGGCGCGGGGAGAACTAATGAAAAACTGTTTTTT. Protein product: CASSVGAGRTNEKLFF.

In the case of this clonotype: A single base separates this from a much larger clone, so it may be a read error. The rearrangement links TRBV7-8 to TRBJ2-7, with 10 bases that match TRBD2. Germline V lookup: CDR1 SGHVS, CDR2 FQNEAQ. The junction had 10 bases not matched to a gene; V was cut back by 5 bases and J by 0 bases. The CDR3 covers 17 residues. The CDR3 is CASSLGLAITSSYEQYF. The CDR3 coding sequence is TGTGCCAGCAGCCTGGGACTAGCGATTACGAGCTCCTACGAGCAGTACTTC.